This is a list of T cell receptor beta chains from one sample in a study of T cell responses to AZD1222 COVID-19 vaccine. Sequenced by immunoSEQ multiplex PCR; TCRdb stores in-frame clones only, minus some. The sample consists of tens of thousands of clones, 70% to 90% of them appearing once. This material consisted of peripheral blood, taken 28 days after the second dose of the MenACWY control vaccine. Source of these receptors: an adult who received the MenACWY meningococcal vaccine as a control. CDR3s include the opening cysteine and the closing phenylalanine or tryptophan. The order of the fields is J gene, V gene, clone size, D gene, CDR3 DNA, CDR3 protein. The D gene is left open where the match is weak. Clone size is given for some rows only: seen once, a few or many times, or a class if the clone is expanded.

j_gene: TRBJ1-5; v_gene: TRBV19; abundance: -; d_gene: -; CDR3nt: TGTGCCAGTAGTGGGGGGGGCAATCAGCCCCAGCATTTT; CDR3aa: CASSGGGNQPQHF
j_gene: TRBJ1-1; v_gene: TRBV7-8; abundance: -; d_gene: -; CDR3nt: TGTGCCAGCAGCTTAGTGGGGGGTAAAACTGAAGCTTTCTTT; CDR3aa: CASSLVGGKTEAFF
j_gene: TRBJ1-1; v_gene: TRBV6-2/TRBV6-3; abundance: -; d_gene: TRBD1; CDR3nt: TGTGCCAGCAGTTTCCAGGGGGGGAACACTGAAGCTTTCTTT; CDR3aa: CASSFQGGNTEAFF
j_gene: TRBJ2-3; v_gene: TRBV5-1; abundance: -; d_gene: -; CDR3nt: TGCGCCAGCAGCGAAGTATTGGGACGGAACACAGATACGCAGTATTTT; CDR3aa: CASSEVLGRNTDTQYF
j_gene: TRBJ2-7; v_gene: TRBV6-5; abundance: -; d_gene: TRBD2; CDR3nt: TGTGCCAGCAGTCCCAGGACTAGCGGGGACTACGAGCAGTACTTC; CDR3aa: CASSPRTSGDYEQYF
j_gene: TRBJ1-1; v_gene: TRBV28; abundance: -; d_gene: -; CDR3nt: TGTGCCAGCAGTTCACCCAAAGGGAGAACCACTGAAGCTTTCTTT; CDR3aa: CASSSPKGRTTEAFF
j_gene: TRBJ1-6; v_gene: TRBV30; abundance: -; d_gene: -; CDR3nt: TGTGCCTGGAGTCGGGACTCCCCGAGCTCCTATAATTCACCCCTCCACTTT; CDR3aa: CAWSRDSPSSYNSPLHF
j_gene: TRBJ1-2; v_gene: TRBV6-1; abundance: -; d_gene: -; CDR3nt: TGTGCCAGCAGTGAATGGATTGGTGCTAATGGCTACACCTTC; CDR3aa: CASSEWIGANGYTF
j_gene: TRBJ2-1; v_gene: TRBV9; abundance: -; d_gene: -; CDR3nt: TGTGCCAGCAGCGTAGCAGAGGGGTCCTACAATGAGCAGTTCTTC; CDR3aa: CASSVAEGSYNEQFF
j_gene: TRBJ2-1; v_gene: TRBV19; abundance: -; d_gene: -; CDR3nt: TGTGCCAGTAGTATGAGACAGCGAACCTACAATGAGCAGTTCTTC; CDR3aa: CASSMRQRTYNEQFF
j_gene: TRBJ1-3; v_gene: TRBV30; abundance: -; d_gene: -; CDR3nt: TGTGCCTGGAGTGTAAGGGGGTTTGGAAACACCATATATTTT; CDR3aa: CAWSVRGFGNTIYF
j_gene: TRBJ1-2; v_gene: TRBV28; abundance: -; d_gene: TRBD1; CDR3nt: TGTGCCAGCAGAAAAACGGGACAGGGGATCTCTGGCTACACCTTC; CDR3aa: CASRKTGQGISGYTF
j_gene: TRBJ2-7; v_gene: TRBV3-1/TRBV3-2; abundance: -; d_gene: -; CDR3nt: TGTGCCAGCAGCTCAGGACACTACTACGAGCAGTACTTC; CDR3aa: CASSSGHYYEQYF
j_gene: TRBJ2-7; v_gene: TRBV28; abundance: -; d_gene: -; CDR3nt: TGTGCCAGCAGGATGCTTGGGGGCCCATACGAGCAGTACTTC; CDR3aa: CASRMLGGPYEQYF
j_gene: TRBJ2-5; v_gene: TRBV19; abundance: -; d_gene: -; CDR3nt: TGTGCCAGTAGTATCACCGGGTCCCAAGAGACCCAGTACTTC; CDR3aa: CASSITGSQETQYF
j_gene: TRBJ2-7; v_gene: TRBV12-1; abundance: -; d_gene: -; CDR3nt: TGTGCCAGCAGCCCGAGGGCCAGGGACATCGAGCAGTACTTC; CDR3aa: CASSPRARDIEQYF
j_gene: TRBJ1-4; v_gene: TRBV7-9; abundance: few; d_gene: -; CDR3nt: TGTGCCAGCAGCTGGGGGCTCAGGGATGAAAAACTGTTTTTT; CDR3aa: CASSWGLRDEKLFF
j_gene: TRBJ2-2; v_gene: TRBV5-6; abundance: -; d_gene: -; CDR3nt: TGTGCCAGCAGCTCGGCGCAGGGGAGGGGCACCGGGGAGCTGTTTTTT; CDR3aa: CASSSAQGRGTGELFF
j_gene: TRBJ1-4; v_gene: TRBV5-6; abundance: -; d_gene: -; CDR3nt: TGTGCCAGCAGCTTGGCAGGCAGGGACCCAACTAATGAAAAACTGTTTTTT; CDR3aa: CASSLAGRDPTNEKLFF
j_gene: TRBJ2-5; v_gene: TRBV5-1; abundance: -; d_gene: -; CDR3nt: TGCGCCAGCAGCTTTACTCCAGGCATGGGGGAGACCCAGTACTTC; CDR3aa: CASSFTPGMGETQYF
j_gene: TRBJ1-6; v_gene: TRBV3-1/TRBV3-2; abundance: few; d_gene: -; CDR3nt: TGTGCCAGCAGCCAAGAAAGTGTCTTTTCTTCACCCCTCCACTTT; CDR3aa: CASSQESVFSSPLHF
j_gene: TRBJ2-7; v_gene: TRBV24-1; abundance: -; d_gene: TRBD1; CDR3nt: TGTGCCACCAGCCGAGGACAGGGGAACGACGAGCAGTACTTC; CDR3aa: CATSRGQGNDEQYF
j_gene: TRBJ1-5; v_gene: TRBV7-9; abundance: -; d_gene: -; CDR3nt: TGTGCCAGCAGCTTAGAGGATTATCCCCAGCATTTT; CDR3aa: CASSLEDYPQHF
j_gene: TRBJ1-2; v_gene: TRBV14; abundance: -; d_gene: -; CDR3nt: TGTGCCAGCAGCCAATCTTACAACTATGGCTACACCTTC; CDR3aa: CASSQSYNYGYTF
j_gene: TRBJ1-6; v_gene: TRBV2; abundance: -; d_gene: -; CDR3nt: TGTGCCAGCGGGTGGGCAGGGAATTCACCCCTCCACTTT; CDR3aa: CASGWAGNSPLHF
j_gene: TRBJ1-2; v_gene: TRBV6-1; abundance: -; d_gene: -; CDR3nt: TGTGCCAGCAGTGAAAAGATCCCGGGGGTCTATGGCTACACCTTC; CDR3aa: CASSEKIPGVYGYTF
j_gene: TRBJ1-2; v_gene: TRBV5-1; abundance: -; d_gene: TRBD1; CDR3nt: TGCGCCAGCAGCCCCGGACAGGGTCGGGGAGGCTATGGCTACACCTTC; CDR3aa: CASSPGQGRGGYGYTF
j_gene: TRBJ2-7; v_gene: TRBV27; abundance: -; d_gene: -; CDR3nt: TGTGCCAGCAGTTCGACGCCCTACGAGCAGTACTTC; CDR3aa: CASSSTPYEQYF
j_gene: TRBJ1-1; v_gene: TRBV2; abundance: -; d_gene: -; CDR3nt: TGTGCCAGCAGATCTACAGTGGTGGGGGTGGTGAACACTGAAGCTTTCTTT; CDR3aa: CASRSTVVGVVNTEAFF
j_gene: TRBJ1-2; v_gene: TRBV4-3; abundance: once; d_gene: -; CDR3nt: TGCGCCAGCAGCCAAGACGTGACAGGTGGCTATGGCTACACCTTC; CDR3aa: CASSQDVTGGYGYTF
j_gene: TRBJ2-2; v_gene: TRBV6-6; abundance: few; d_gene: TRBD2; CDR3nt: TGTGCCAGCAGCCCAAGCGGGGGGATCGGGGAGCTGTTTTTT; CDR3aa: CASSPSGGIGELFF
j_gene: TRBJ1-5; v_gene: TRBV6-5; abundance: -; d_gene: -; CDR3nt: TGTGCCAGCAGTTACGCGAGGGACCGCAATCAGCCCCAGCATTTT; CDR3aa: CASSYARDRNQPQHF
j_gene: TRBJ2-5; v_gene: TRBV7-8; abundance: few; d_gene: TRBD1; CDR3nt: TGTGCCAGCAGCAACCACAGGGGATTACAAGAGACCCAGTACTTC; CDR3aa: CASSNHRGLQETQYF
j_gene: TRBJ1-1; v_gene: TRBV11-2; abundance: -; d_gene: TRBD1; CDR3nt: TGTGCCAGCAGCTACACCGACAGGGGAGGGACTGAAGCTTTCTTT; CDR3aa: CASSYTDRGGTEAFF
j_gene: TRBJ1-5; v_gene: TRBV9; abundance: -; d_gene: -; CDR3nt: TGTGCCAGCAGCGCGGGGCTATTCGGCAATCAGCCCCAGCATTTT; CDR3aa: CASSAGLFGNQPQHF
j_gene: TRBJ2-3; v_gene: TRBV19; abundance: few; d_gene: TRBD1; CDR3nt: TGTGCCAGTAGTATAGGTAGGGGGCTGGGGTCAGATACGCAGTATTTT; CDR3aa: CASSIGRGLGSDTQYF
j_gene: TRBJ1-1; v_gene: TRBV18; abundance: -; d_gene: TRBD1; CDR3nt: TGTGCCAGCTCGCAGGGGGACACTGAAGCTTTCTTT; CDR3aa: CASSQGDTEAFF
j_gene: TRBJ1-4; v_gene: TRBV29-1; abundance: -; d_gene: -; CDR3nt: TGCAGCGTTTGGGGCGAGGGCGAAAAACTGTTTTTT; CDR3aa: CSVWGEGEKLFF
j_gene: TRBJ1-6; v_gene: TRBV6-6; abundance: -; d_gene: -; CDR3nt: TGTGCCAGCAGTTACTCATCGGGGGTCGACTCACCCCTCCACTTT; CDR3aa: CASSYSSGVDSPLHF
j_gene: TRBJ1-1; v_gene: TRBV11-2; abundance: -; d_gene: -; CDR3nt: TGTGCCAGCAGCTTTCAAGGGAGGCTGAACACTGAAGCTTTCTTT; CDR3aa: CASSFQGRLNTEAFF
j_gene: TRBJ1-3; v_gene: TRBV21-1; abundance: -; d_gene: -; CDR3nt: TGTGCCAGCAGGTGTAGCGGGGGTGGAAACACCATATATTTT; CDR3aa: CASRCSGGGNTIYF
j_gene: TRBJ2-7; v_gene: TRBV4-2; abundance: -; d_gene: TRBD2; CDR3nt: TGTGCCAGCAGCCAAGACGGGGTAGCGGGGGGGCAATACGAGCAGTACTTC; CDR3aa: CASSQDGVAGGQYEQYF
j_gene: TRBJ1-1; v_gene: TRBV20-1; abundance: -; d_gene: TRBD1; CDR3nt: TGCAGTGCTAGTATTGGAGGGGGCTACACTGAAGCTTTCTTT; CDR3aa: CSASIGGGYTEAFF
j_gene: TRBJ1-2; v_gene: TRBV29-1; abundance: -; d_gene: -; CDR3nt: TGCAGCGTCAGGGGTTTTCGTGGCTACACCTTC; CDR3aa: CSVRGFRGYTF
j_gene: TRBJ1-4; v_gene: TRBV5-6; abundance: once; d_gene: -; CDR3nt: TGTGCCAGCAGCTTGGTGACGGGTAGGGGTGAAAAACTGTTTTTT; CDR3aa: CASSLVTGRGEKLFF
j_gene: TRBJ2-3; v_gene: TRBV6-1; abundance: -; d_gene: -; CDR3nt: TGTGCCAGCAGTGAGATTCGACAGGCGTTAACAGATACGCAGTATTTT; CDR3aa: CASSEIRQALTDTQYF